Following are 23 T cell receptor beta chains from one sample sequenced in a study of T cell responses to AZD1222 COVID-19 vaccine. TCRdb's copy holds only in-frame clones and misses some; the assay was immunoSEQ multiplex PCR. The sample gives approximately 130,000 clones, around 90% of which show up once; roughly 4.2% is in the top ten. The material was peripheral blood, obtained 28 days after the second dose of the MenACWY control vaccine. These receptors were collected from an adult who received the MenACWY meningococcal vaccine as a control.

The chain employs TRBV27 and TRBJ1-6; 11 bases map to TRBD1. The CDR3 covers 16 residues. The V segment lost 5 bases and the J segment 6 bases; nucleotides outside the gene matches: 6. The germline V gene has CDR1 MNHEY and CDR2 SMNVEV (reference sequence). The DNA of the CDR3 is TGTGCCAGCAGTCCCCGGGACAGGGGGTCTAATTCACCCCTCCACTTT. Its protein is CASSPRDRGSNSPLHF.

The chain employs TRBV7-2 and TRBJ2-3; 8 nucleotides align to TRBD2. This CDR3 is built from 17 residues. V dropped 4 bases and J dropped 1; count of bases not matched to a gene: 10. In germline, CDR1 is SGHTA, CDR2 FQGNSA. The CDR3 nucleotides read TGTGCCAGCAGCTACCGGGGGGGTAGCGGTCGCACAGATACGCAGTATTTT. This codes for CASSYRGGSGRTDTQYF.

The V call is TRBV28, the J call TRBJ2-3; D remains unclear. This CDR3 is built from 13 residues. In germline, CDR1 is MDHEN, CDR2 SYDVKM. V shed 1 base and J shed 2 bases, with 4 bases lying between them. In nucleotides, the CDR3 is TGTGCCAGCAGTTTATCAGACACAGATACGCAGTATTTT. Protein: CASSLSDTDTQYF.

The chain joins TRBV2 to TRBJ2-3; 14 bases match TRBD2. Germline V CDR1 and CDR2: SNHLY, FYNNEI. V lost 4 bases to trimming and J lost 1 base; unmatched junction nucleotides: 7. The CDR3 consists of 18 residues. CDR3 amino acids: CASSGRTSGGRGTDTQYF. The CDR3 coding sequence is TGTGCCAGCAGTGGACGGACTAGCGGGGGGAGAGGCACAGATACGCAGTATTTT.

The chain is built from TRBV19 and TRBJ2-7, with D uncertain. V lost 0 bases, J lost 6 bases, and 9 bases lay in between. Looked up from germline, CDR1 is LNHDA and CDR2 is SQIVND (reference sequence). This CDR3 region has 13 residues. The CDR3 nucleotides are TGTGCCAGTAGTATAGACCCTAGAGGCGAGCAGTACTTC. Amino acids: CASSIDPRGEQYF.

This chain uses TRBV20-1 with TRBJ1-1; D is unresolved. V lost 3 bases and J lost 6, with 8 bases in between. The CDR3 is 11 amino acids. Germline CDR1 and CDR2: DFQATT and SNEGSKA (reference sequence). The CDR3 DNA follows: TGCAGTGCTAGCCCAGCGGCTGAAGCTTTCTTT. This sequence encodes CSASPAAEAFF.

The chain carries TRBV6-5 and TRBJ2-5, with a tentative D call TRBD1 (5 bases). CDR1 is MNHEY and CDR2 is SVGAGI in the germline V gene. V gave up 0 bases and J gave up 5 bases, with 13 bases separating them. There are 15 residues in the CDR3. The DNA for the CDR3 is TGTGCCAGCAGTTACTCGCATCAGGGTGGGGAGACCCAGTACTTC. Protein product: CASSYSHQGGETQYF.

This sequence joins TRBV7-9 and TRBJ1-3, with D perhaps matching TRBD1 (5 bases). CDR1 and CDR2 (germline): SEHNR, FQNEAQ (reference sequence). V dropped 4 bases and J dropped 7 bases, with 23 bases sitting between them. The CDR3 consists of 17 residues. The CDR3 sequence is CASSSQPTGLRFNTIYF. The CDR3 DNA reads as TGTGCCAGCAGCTCACAACCGACGGGACTGAGGTTCAACACCATATATTTT.

The V call is TRBV27, the J call TRBJ2-1, with 9 bases identical to TRBD1. The CDR3 spans 15 residues. Germline V gene lookup returns CDR1 MNHEY and CDR2 SMNVEV (reference sequence). J lost 7 bases, V lost 3 bases, and 7 bases had no gene match. This chain's CDR3 is CASSFRTGVGNEQFF. For the CDR3, the DNA is TGTGCCAGCAGTTTCCGGACAGGGGTTGGAAATGAGCAGTTCTTC.

This rearrangement joins TRBV7-5 to TRBJ2-7; the table's D call, TRBD1, was not checked against the DNA. TRBV7-5 is described as a pseudogene. This CDR3 has 12 residues. CDR3 in amino acids: CVRSCGQIQQYF. For the CDR3, the DNA is TGTGTCAGAAGCTGCGGACAAATCCAGCAGTACTTC.

The rearrangement joins TRBV2 to TRBJ1-5; D is perhaps TRBD1 (5 bases). V dropped 6 bases and J dropped 3 bases, with 9 bases sitting between them. This CDR3 has 13 residues. From germline, CDR1 is SNHLY and CDR2 FYNNEI. CDR3 protein: CASSRDVNQPQHF. For the CDR3, the DNA is TGTGCCAGCAGCCGGGACGTCAATCAGCCCCAGCATTTT.

The V gene is TRBV5-6, the J gene TRBJ2-2, with a tentative D call TRBD2 (6 bases). V was trimmed by 1 base and J by 3 bases, leaving 10 bases between them. CDR1 and CDR2 from the germline V gene are SGHDT and YYEEEE. This CDR3 contains 15 residues. Written as DNA, the CDR3 is TGTGCCAGCAGCTTGTGGCGGGGATACACCGGGGAGCTGTTTTTT. It specifies CASSLWRGYTGELFF.

The chain has TRBV3-1 (or the pseudogene TRBV3-2) and TRBJ1-6; D is uncertain. V was pared by 0 bases and J by 0 bases, with 6 bases between. The CDR3 length is 16 residues. Germline lookup yields CDR1 LGHDT and CDR2 YNNKEL (reference sequence). CDR3 region: CASSQDRYSYNSPLHF. The CDR3 DNA sequence: TGTGCCAGCAGCCAAGACAGGTACTCCTATAATTCACCCCTCCACTTT.

The V and J genes are TRBV29-1 and TRBJ2-1; 9 bases fit TRBD1. V lost 6 bases and J lost 2; bases outside the gene matches: 5. This CDR3 is built from 14 residues. Germline lookup yields CDR1 SQVTM and CDR2 ANQGSEA. Here the CDR3 reads CSVAGTGTYNEQFF. CDR3 nucleotide sequence: TGCAGCGTCGCCGGGACAGGGACCTACAATGAGCAGTTCTTC.

The chain's CDR3 is CASSFSGPSYGYTF. CDR3 DNA sequence: TGCGCCAGCAGCTTCTCCGGGCCGAGCTATGGCTACACCTTC. The chain employs TRBV5-1 and TRBJ1-2; D ambiguous. Between the trimmed V and J ends, which lost 2 bases and 4 bases, there was a span of 12 bases. The CDR3 contains 14 residues. Per germline, CDR1 SGHRS and CDR2 YFSETQ.

V usage is TRBV5-1 and J usage is TRBJ1-2; D unresolved. Trimming removed 2 bases from V and 1 base from J, with 6 bases in between. CDR3 length: 13 amino acids. Germline V lookup: CDR1 SGHRS, CDR2 YFSETQ. The CDR3 bases are TGCGCCAGCAGCTTACAGAGTAACTATGGCTACACCTTC. As protein: CASSLQSNYGYTF.

The CDR3 protein is CATSDPGLAGGGVEQFF. CDR3 nucleotide sequence: TGTGCCACCAGTGATCCCGGGTTAGCGGGGGGAGGGGTTGAGCAGTTCTTC. The rearrangement links TRBV24-1 to TRBJ2-1, with TRBD2 matching over 10 bases. The V and J ends lost 3 bases and 9 bases, in that order; junction bases with no gene match: 13. From germline, CDR1 is KGHDR and CDR2 SFDVKD. The CDR3 covers 17 residues.

The rearrangement uses TRBV27 and TRBJ2-7; 13 bases match TRBD2. CDR1 and CDR2 (germline): MNHEY, SMNVEV (reference sequence). The V segment lost 0 bases and the J segment 6 bases; nucleotides outside the gene matches: 5. This CDR3 is 16 amino acids long. The chain's CDR3 is CASSLSTGTSGIEQYF. The CDR3 bases are TGTGCCAGCAGTTTATCGACCGGGACTAGCGGGATCGAGCAGTACTTC.

CDR3 residues: CAIQPGVDNEQFF. The DNA for the CDR3 is TGTGCCATCCAGCCGGGAGTGGACAATGAGCAGTTCTTC. This chain joins TRBV10-3 and TRBJ2-1, with D maybe TRBD2 (6 bases). This CDR3 comprises 13 residues. Germline loops: CDR1 ENHRY, CDR2 SYGVKD. Trimming pared 8 bases from V and 5 bases from J, leaving 13 bases between.

To note about this clone: One end of the junction varies from germline; a read error may be responsible. The chain links TRBV6-5 to TRBJ2-7, with TRBD1 matching 10 bases. Per the germline V gene, CDR1 is MNHEY and CDR2 is SVGAGI. The CDR3 runs to 15 residues. The CDR3: CASSDSTGGVDEQYF. The CDR3, as DNA: TGTGCCAGCAGTGACTCGACAGGGGGCGTCGACGAGCAGTACTTC.

In this sample, this clone turned up a few times. The chain combines TRBV11-1 with TRBJ2-5, with 9 bases matching TRBD1. Trimming cost V 2 bases and J 2 bases; bases outside gene matches: 6. Germline loops: CDR1 SGHAT, CDR2 FQDESV (reference sequence). The CDR3 runs to 16 residues. CDR3 bases: TGTGCCAGCAGCTTACTGATGGACAGGGGTCAAGAGACCCAGTACTTC. Its translation: CASSLLMDRGQETQYF.

The chain links TRBV24-1 to TRBJ2-2; a possible D gene is TRBD2 (5 bases). This CDR3 spans 15 amino acids. V lost 1 base, J lost 2 bases, and 7 bases lay in between. The germline gives CDR1 KGHDR, CDR2 SFDVKD. This chain's CDR3 is CATSDLGGNTGELFF. The CDR3 nucleotides are TGTGCCACCAGTGATTTAGGAGGAAACACCGGGGAGCTGTTTTTT.

The chain couples TRBV5-4 to TRBJ2-2, with TRBD2 matching 9 bases. CDR3 length: 17 residues. V was pared by 3 bases and J by 0 bases, with 6 bases of the junction left unmatched. Germline CDR1 is SGHNT and CDR2 is YYREEE (reference sequence). CDR3 sequence reads: CASSSETSGPNTGELFF. The CDR3 DNA reads as TGTGCCAGCAGCTCAGAAACTAGCGGGCCGAACACCGGGGAGCTGTTTTTT.